A selection of T cell receptor beta chains follows, all from one sample in a study of response to subunit inactivated influenza vaccine. TCRdb used MiXCR to reprocess the RT-PCR reads, holding one entry per CDR3 protein. The profile covers approximately 290,000 distinct CDR3 sequences, with around 22% appearing a single time and around a tenth taken by the ten largest. Sequencing was performed on PBMCs from blood, taken approximately 20 months after vaccination. Receptor source: a man aged 50 to 69 who received an inactivated influenza vaccine. Both conserved end residues are part of each CDR3. D genes are given only for firm matches. The listing skips clone size in some rows; elsewhere it reads once, few, many or a size class.

D: TRBD1
length: 15
J: TRBJ1-5
V: TRBV4-2
size: few
DNA: TGTGCCAGCAGCCAAGATGGACAGGGGGATCAGCCCCAGCATTTT
CDR3: CASSQDGQGDQPQHF

D: -
length: 15
J: TRBJ1-4
V: TRBV5-1
size: -
DNA: TGCGCCAGCGGACTCTCGGGGGCAGCTAATGAAAAACTGTTTTTT
CDR3: CASGLSGAANEKLFF

D: -
length: 14
J: TRBJ2-3
V: TRBV12-3/TRBV12-4
size: few
DNA: TGTGCCAGCAGCTCCGGGGGATACACAGATACGCAGTATTTT
CDR3: CASSSGGYTDTQYF

D: -
length: 15
J: TRBJ2-1
V: TRBV5-6
size: -
DNA: TGTGCCAGCAGCTTGGCTGCTGATACCTACAATGAGCAGTTCTTC
CDR3: CASSLAADTYNEQFF

D: TRBD1
length: 14
J: TRBJ2-3
V: TRBV25-1
size: -
DNA: TGTGCCAGCAGTGAACCCGGGACAGGAGATACGCAGTATTTT
CDR3: CASSEPGTGDTQYF

D: -
length: 15
J: TRBJ2-3
V: TRBV19
size: -
DNA: TGTGCCAGTAGTATACTGAGTCTACAAGGAGATACGCAGTATTTT
CDR3: CASSILSLQGDTQYF

D: -
length: 14
J: TRBJ2-3
V: TRBV6-4
size: few
DNA: TGTGCCAGCAGTGACTCCGATGGGTTCCAAGGGCAGTATTTT
CDR3: CASSDSDGFQGQYF

D: -
length: 11
J: TRBJ2-1
V: TRBV12-3/TRBV12-4
size: -
DNA: TGTGCCAGCAGTTCCAGACAGGAGCAGTTCTTC
CDR3: CASSSRQEQFF

D: -
length: 15
J: TRBJ1-3
V: TRBV10-2
size: few
DNA: TGCGCCAGCAGTGTGACAGCTAACTCTGGAAACACCATATATTTT
CDR3: CASSVTANSGNTIYF

D: -
length: 14
J: TRBJ2-7
V: TRBV11-2
size: -
DNA: TGTGCCAGCAGCCCGCGCAGGGTGGGCTACGAGCAGTACTTC
CDR3: CASSPRRVGYEQYF

D: -
length: 14
J: TRBJ2-4
V: TRBV15
size: few
DNA: TGTGCCACCAGCAGAGTTCCAACCAAAAACATTCAGTACTTC
CDR3: CATSRVPTKNIQYF

D: -
length: 22
J: TRBJ1-3
V: TRBV28
size: -
DNA: TGTGCCAGCAGTTTGTCCCAGGCCCCGGGACCGATTTCGTTCTTCTCTGGAAACACCATATATTTT
CDR3: CASSLSQAPGPISFFSGNTIYF

D: TRBD1
length: 15
J: TRBJ1-6
V: TRBV4-1
size: few
DNA: TGCGCCAGCAGCCAAGAAGGACAGGGTGGTTCACCCCTCCACTTT
CDR3: CASSQEGQGGSPLHF

D: -
length: 16
J: TRBJ2-2
V: TRBV20-1
size: -
DNA: TGCAGTGCCCCAAACTGGGGAGGATCGAACACCGGGGAGCTGTTTTTT
CDR3: CSAPNWGGSNTGELFF

D: TRBD2
length: 16
J: TRBJ2-1
V: TRBV11-1
size: -
DNA: TGTGCCAGCAGCTTGGGGACTAGCGGGTCCTACAATGAGCAGTTCTTC
CDR3: CASSLGTSGSYNEQFF

D: -
length: 13
J: TRBJ2-5
V: TRBV29-1
size: -
DNA: TGCAGCGTTGAAAAGGGGTACCAAGAGACCCAGTACTTC
CDR3: CSVEKGYQETQYF

D: -
length: 15
J: TRBJ2-3
V: TRBV10-3
size: few
DNA: TGTGCCATCAGTGAGGGGGGCCATGAAACAGATACGCAGTATTTT
CDR3: CAISEGGHETDTQYF

D: TRBD2
length: 23
J: TRBJ2-3
V: TRBV27
size: -
DNA: TGTGCCAGCAGTTTATTGGCGGGACTAGCGGACTCACGAACCAAGGCTAGCACAGATACGCAGTATTTT
CDR3: CASSLLAGLADSRTKASTDTQYF

D: -
length: 16
J: TRBJ2-5
V: TRBV12-3/TRBV12-4
size: few
DNA: TGTGCCAGCAGCCCGACACAGGGTATAGGGCAAGAGACCCAGTACTTC
CDR3: CASSPTQGIGQETQYF

D: TRBD1
length: 15
J: TRBJ1-1
V: TRBV7-9
size: -
DNA: TGTGCCAGCAGCTTGGCCGACAGGGGGGTGACTGAAGCTTTCTTT
CDR3: CASSLADRGVTEAFF

D: -
length: 16
J: TRBJ1-5
V: TRBV7-9
size: -
DNA: TGTGCCAGCAGCCCCATCGGGGATTATAGCAATCAGCCCCAGCATTTT
CDR3: CASSPIGDYSNQPQHF

D: -
length: 16
J: TRBJ1-4
V: TRBV5-6
size: -
DNA: TGTGCCAGCAGCACCAGGGAGGATTCCCCTAATGAAAAAGTGTTTTTT
CDR3: CASSTREDSPNEKVFF

D: TRBD1
length: 15
J: TRBJ2-5
V: TRBV3-1
size: few
DNA: TGTGCCAGCAGCCAAACAGGGGGCACTTTAGAGACCCAGTACTTC
CDR3: CASSQTGGTLETQYF

D: -
length: 15
J: TRBJ2-7
V: TRBV7-9
size: few
DNA: TGTGCCAGCAGCTCACCCCGGGGCGGTTACTACGAGCAGTACTTC
CDR3: CASSSPRGGYYEQYF

D: TRBD1
length: 14
J: TRBJ1-1
V: TRBV5-1
size: few
DNA: TGCGCCAGCAGCTTGGAGGCAGGGGGCACTGAAGCTTTCTTT
CDR3: CASSLEAGGTEAFF

D: -
length: 13
J: TRBJ2-2
V: TRBV29-1
size: -
DNA: TGCAGCGTTGTAGTGGCCGACACCGGGGAGCTGTTTTTT
CDR3: CSVVVADTGELFF

D: -
length: 14
J: TRBJ2-5
V: TRBV6-5
size: -
DNA: TGTGCCAGCAGTTACCGCGACGGGTTAGAGACCCAGTACTTC
CDR3: CASSYRDGLETQYF

D: -
length: 12
J: TRBJ2-5
V: TRBV20-1
size: -
DNA: TGCAGTGCCCCAGGGTTGGTGGAGACCCAGTACTTC
CDR3: CSAPGLVETQYF

D: TRBD2
length: 14
J: TRBJ2-1
V: TRBV7-7
size: few
DNA: TGTGCTAGCAGCAAGGGGACTAGCGGGGCTGAGCAGTTCTTC
CDR3: CASSKGTSGAEQFF

D: TRBD1
length: 14
J: TRBJ1-6
V: TRBV7-6
size: few
DNA: TGTGCCAGCAGCAGACAGGGACTGGGTTCACCCCTCCACTTT
CDR3: CASSRQGLGSPLHF

D: -
length: 17
J: TRBJ1-2
V: TRBV10-3
size: -
DNA: TGTGCCATCAGATGGACCCCGGGGGACTTTACTAACTATGGCTACACCTTC
CDR3: CAIRWTPGDFTNYGYTF

D: TRBD2
length: 15
J: TRBJ2-7
V: TRBV7-6
size: -
DNA: TGTGCCAGCAGCTTAGCCCCCAGGGAGGGCTACGAGCAGTACTTC
CDR3: CASSLAPREGYEQYF

D: -
length: 14
J: TRBJ1-2
V: TRBV18
size: -
DNA: TGTGCCAGCTCACTAGGGGACCTTAACTATGGCTACACCTTC
CDR3: CASSLGDLNYGYTF

D: -
length: 12
J: TRBJ1-2
V: TRBV14
size: -
DNA: TGTGCCAGCAGCCAATCCAGGGGTGGCTACACCTTC
CDR3: CASSQSRGGYTF

D: TRBD2
length: 19
J: TRBJ2-1
V: TRBV20-1
size: few
DNA: TGCAGTGCGGAACCCGGGACTAGCGTAAGACCTAGTATCATCGATGAGCAGTTCTTC
CDR3: CSAEPGTSVRPSIIDEQFF

D: -
length: 16
J: TRBJ1-5
V: TRBV7-2
size: many
DNA: TGTGCCAGCAGCTTAGCTGGGGGCCGGGGGATTCAGCCCCAGCATTTT
CDR3: CASSLAGGRGIQPQHF

D: -
length: 13
J: TRBJ1-1
V: TRBV20-1
size: -
DNA: TGCAGTGCGACACAGGGAATAGGCACTGAAGCTTTCTTT
CDR3: CSATQGIGTEAFF

D: -
length: 15
J: TRBJ1-4
V: TRBV4-1
size: -
DNA: TGCGCCAGCAGCCACAAAGGGGCTGATAATGAAAAACTGTTTTTT
CDR3: CASSHKGADNEKLFF

D: TRBD1
length: 15
J: TRBJ1-1
V: TRBV12-3/TRBV12-4
size: few
DNA: TGTGCCAGCAGCTTCCGACAGGGCATGAACACTGAAGCTTTCTTT
CDR3: CASSFRQGMNTEAFF

D: TRBD2
length: 16
J: TRBJ2-3
V: TRBV20-1
size: -
DNA: TGCAGTGCTACCGGCGGTAGCGGGGGGCCTACAGATACGCAGTATTTT
CDR3: CSATGGSGGPTDTQYF

D: -
length: 14
J: TRBJ1-2
V: TRBV7-2
size: -
DNA: TGTGCCAGCAGCCAACAACAGGGAGAGTACGGCTACACCTTC
CDR3: CASSQQQGEYGYTF

D: TRBD2
length: 15
J: TRBJ2-7
V: TRBV3-1
size: -
DNA: TGTGCCAGCAGCCAGACTAGCGGGAGATCCTACGAGCAGTACTTC
CDR3: CASSQTSGRSYEQYF

D: TRBD1
length: 13
J: TRBJ1-2
V: TRBV5-1
size: many
DNA: TGCGCCAGCAGCTTCGAGGGGGCATTTGGCTACACCTTC
CDR3: CASSFEGAFGYTF

D: TRBD2
length: 15
J: TRBJ2-1
V: TRBV7-9
size: -
DNA: TGTGCCAGCAGCGGTAGCGGGGGCAACTACAATGAGCAGTTCTTC
CDR3: CASSGSGGNYNEQFF

D: TRBD1
length: 16
J: TRBJ1-1
V: TRBV27
size: few
DNA: TGTGCCAGCGCCTCTTTATTCCGGGACAGAAAAATTGAAGCTTTCTTT
CDR3: CASASLFRDRKIEAFF

D: -
length: 14
J: TRBJ1-2
V: TRBV5-1
size: -
DNA: TGCGCCAGCAGCTTAAGTGGAACAGCTCGGAACTACACCTTC
CDR3: CASSLSGTARNYTF

D: TRBD2
length: 20
J: TRBJ2-3
V: TRBV4-3
size: many
DNA: TGCGCCAGCAGCCAAGATCTGGTGACTAGCGGGAGGTCGGGAACAGATACGCAGTATTTT
CDR3: CASSQDLVTSGRSGTDTQYF

D: TRBD1
length: 14
J: TRBJ2-7
V: TRBV7-2
size: -
DNA: TGTGCCAGCAGCTTATTGAGACAGGGCTACGAGCAGTACTTC
CDR3: CASSLLRQGYEQYF

D: -
length: 16
J: TRBJ1-2
V: TRBV7-8
size: few
DNA: TGTGCCAGCAGCTTAGCGCTGTTTCAGGGAGACTATGGCTACACCTTC
CDR3: CASSLALFQGDYGYTF

D: -
length: 13
J: TRBJ1-2
V: TRBV6-7
size: -
DNA: TGTGCCAGCAGTTACGGTCAGGGGCATGGCTACACCTTC
CDR3: CASSYGQGHGYTF

D: -
length: 17
J: TRBJ1-5
V: TRBV6-5
size: -
DNA: TGTGCCAGCAGTTGCTTAGTCGCCAGGGGAACGTCTCAGTCCCAGCATTTT
CDR3: CASSCLVARGTSQSQHF

D: TRBD2
length: 16
J: TRBJ2-1
V: TRBV20-1
size: few
DNA: TGCAGTGCTAGAGAACAGGGTAGCGGGAGTTACAATGAGCAGTTCTTC
CDR3: CSAREQGSGSYNEQFF

D: -
length: 18
J: TRBJ1-5
V: TRBV19
size: -
DNA: TGTGCCAGTAGTATAATACCGGTCGTAGTTCATAGCAATCAGCCCCAGCATTTT
CDR3: CASSIIPVVVHSNQPQHF

D: -
length: 11
J: TRBJ1-2
V: TRBV7-8
size: -
DNA: TGTGCCAGCGGGCAGGGTTATGGCTACACCTTC
CDR3: CASGQGYGYTF

D: TRBD1
length: 15
J: TRBJ1-3
V: TRBV7-2
size: -
DNA: TGTGCCAGCAGCTTACAGGGGGCCAAGGGAAACACCATATATTTT
CDR3: CASSLQGAKGNTIYF

D: -
length: 15
J: TRBJ2-5
V: TRBV28
size: few
DNA: TGTGCCAGCAGGTTACTACAGGGAAATCCGGAGACCCAGTACTTC
CDR3: CASRLLQGNPETQYF

D: -
length: 16
J: TRBJ1-6
V: TRBV20-1
size: few
DNA: TGCAGTGCTAGTTCGGGCGCGGGCTCCTATAATTCACCCCTCCACTTT
CDR3: CSASSGAGSYNSPLHF